Detailed here is one T cell receptor (beta chain). TCRdb keeps only in-frame clones here, not all; method: immunoSEQ multiplex PCR. Of hundreds of thousands of clones listed, roughly 86% are singletons. The data are from a study of blood T cell repertoires in COVID-19. About the study: T cells, B-cell-depleted T cells, or PBMCs supplied cDNA or gDNA.

Germline V gives CDR1 SGHTA, CDR2 FQGNSA. The CDR3 totals 17 residues. V was pared by 1 base and J by 4 bases, with 4 bases of the junction left unmatched. The chain combines TRBV7-2 with TRBJ2-5; 15 nucleotides line up with TRBD2. This receptor was obtained from a woman aged 55-69 years who had recovered from COVID-19. The sequenced material came from peripheral blood. The CDR3 sequence: CASSLEGLAGGGETQYF. In DNA form, the CDR3 reads TGTGCCAGCAGCTTAGAGGGACTAGCGGGGGGAGGAGAGACCCAGTACTTC.